This TCR beta chain was found in a study of high-grade serous ovarian cancer treatment subgroups. Whole-study findings and limits: Different patients shared almost no repertoire; same-patient tumors shared about 0.1 to 0.8. Higher neoantigen levels went with greater TCR clonal relatedness.

The germline V gene has CDR1 SGHVS and CDR2 FQNEAQ. The CDR3 length is 14 residues. Trimming at V came to 0 bases and at J to 14 bases, leaving 10 bases not matched to a gene. Generated by immunoSEQ multiplex PCR, the TCRdb table keeps only in-frame clones and is missing some. The sample contains approximately 36,000 clones, about four fifths of which appear only once. Tumor samples were taken before definitive surgery or chemotherapy. In regard to this clone: Its antigen is unknown.

The sequence was obtained from a human donor with high-grade serous ovarian cancer. Source material: tumor tissue. The chain is built from TRBV7-8 and TRBJ2-5; 9 positions agree with TRBD2. CDR3 coding DNA: TGTGCCAGCAGCTTAGCTAGCGGGAGTGCCGGAATCTACTTC. Protein sequence: CASSLASGSAGIYF.